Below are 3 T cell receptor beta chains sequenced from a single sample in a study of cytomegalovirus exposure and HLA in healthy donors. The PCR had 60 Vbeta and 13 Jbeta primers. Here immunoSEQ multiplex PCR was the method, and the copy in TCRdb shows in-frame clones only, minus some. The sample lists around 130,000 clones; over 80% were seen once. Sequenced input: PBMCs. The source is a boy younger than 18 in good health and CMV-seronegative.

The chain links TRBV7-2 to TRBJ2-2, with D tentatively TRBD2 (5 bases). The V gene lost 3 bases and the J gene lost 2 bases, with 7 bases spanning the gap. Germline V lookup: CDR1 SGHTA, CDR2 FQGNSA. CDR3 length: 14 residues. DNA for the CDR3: TGTGCCAGCAGCTTGACGGGAAACACCGGGGAGCTGTTTTTT. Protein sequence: CASSLTGNTGELFF.

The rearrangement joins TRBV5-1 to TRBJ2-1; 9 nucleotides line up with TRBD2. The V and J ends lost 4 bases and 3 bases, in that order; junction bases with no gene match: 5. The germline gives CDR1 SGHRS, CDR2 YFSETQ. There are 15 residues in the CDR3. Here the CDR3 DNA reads TGCGCCAGCAGCACGGGACTAGCTTTCTACAATGAGCAGTTCTTC. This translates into CASSTGLAFYNEQFF.

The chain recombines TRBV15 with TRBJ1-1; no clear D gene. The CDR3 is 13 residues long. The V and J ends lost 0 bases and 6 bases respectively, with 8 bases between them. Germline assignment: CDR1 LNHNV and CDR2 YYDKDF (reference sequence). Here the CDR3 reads CATSRDRHPEAFF. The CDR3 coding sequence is TGTGCCACCAGCAGAGATAGACATCCTGAAGCTTTCTTT.